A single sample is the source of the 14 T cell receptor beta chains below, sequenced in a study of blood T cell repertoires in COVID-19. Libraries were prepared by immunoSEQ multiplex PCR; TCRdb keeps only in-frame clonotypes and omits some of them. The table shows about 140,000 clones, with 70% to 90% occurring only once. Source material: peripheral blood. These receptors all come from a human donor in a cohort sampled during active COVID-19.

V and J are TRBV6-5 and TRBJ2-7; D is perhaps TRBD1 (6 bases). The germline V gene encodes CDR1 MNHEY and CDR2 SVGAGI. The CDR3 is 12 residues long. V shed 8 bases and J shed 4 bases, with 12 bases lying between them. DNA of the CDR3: TGTGCCAGCGACAGGAGCCTTTACGAGCAGTACTTC. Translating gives CASDRSLYEQYF.

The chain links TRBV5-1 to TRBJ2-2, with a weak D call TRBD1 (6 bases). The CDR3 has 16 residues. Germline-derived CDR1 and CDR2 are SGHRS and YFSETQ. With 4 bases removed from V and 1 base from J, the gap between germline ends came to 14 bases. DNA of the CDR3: TGCGCCAGCAGCAAGGAAAGAGGGGGGAACACCGGGGAGCTGTTTTTT. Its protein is CASSKERGGNTGELFF.

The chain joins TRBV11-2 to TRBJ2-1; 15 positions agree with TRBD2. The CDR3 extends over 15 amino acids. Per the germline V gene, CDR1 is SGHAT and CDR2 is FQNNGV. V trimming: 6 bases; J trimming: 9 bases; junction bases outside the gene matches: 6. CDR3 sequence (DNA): TGTGCCAGCAGAACCGGGACTAGCGGGAGGTCTGAGCAGTTCTTC. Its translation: CASRTGTSGRSEQFF.

This CDR3 is CASSIPGGGGKDEQFF. CDR3 sequence (DNA): TGTGCCAGTAGTATCCCAGGCGGGGGGGGTAAAGATGAGCAGTTCTTC. J is TRBJ2-1 and V is TRBV19, with 9 bases identical to TRBD2. The CDR3 is 16 residues long. V was pared by 3 bases and J by 8 bases, with 11 bases of the junction left unmatched. Germline V gene data show CDR1 as LNHDA and CDR2 as SQIVND (reference sequence).

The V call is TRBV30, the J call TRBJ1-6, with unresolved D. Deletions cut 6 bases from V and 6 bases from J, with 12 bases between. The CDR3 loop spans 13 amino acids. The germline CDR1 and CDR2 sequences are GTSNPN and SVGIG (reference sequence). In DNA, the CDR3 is TGTGCCTGTTCCCGAGGTAGTAATTCACCCCTCCACTTT. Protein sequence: CACSRGSNSPLHF.

CDR3 in amino acids: CASSLRTPLGYTF. CDR3 nucleotide sequence: TGTGCCAGCAGCTTAAGGACTCCTCTTGGCTACACCTTC. V and J are TRBV11-3 and TRBJ1-2, with D unclear. The CDR3 has 13 residues. Germline CDR1 reads SGHNT; CDR2 reads YENEEA. Trimming took 2 bases from V and 7 from J, leaving 11 bases between them.

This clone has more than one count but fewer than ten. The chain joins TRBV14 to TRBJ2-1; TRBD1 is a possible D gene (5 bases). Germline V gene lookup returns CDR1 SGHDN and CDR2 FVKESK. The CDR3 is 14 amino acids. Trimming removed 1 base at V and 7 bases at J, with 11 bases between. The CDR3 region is CASSQAGYWNEQFF. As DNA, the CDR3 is TGTGCCAGCAGCCAAGCAGGGTATTGGAATGAGCAGTTCTTC.

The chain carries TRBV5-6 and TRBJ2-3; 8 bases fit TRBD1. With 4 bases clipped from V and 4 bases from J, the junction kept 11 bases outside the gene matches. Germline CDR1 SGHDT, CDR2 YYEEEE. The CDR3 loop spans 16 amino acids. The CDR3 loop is CASSGAGQGTSDTQYF. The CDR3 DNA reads TGTGCCAGCAGCGGTGCTGGACAGGGAACATCAGATACGCAGTATTTT. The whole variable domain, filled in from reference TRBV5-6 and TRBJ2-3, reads DAGVTQSPTHLIKTRGQQVTLRCSPKSGHDTVSWYQQALGQGPQFIFQYYEEEERQRGNFPDRFSGHQFPNYSSELNVNALLLGDSALYLCASSGAGQGTSDTQYFGPGTRLTVL.

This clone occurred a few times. The CDR3 bases are TGTGCCAGCAGCAGGACTGACAATGAGCAGTTCTTC. This encodes CASSRTDNEQFF. The chain uses TRBV12-3 or TRBV12-4 and TRBJ2-1, with D tentatively TRBD2 (5 bases). V lost 6 bases to trimming and J lost 5 bases, with 8 bases between them. This CDR3 region has 12 residues.

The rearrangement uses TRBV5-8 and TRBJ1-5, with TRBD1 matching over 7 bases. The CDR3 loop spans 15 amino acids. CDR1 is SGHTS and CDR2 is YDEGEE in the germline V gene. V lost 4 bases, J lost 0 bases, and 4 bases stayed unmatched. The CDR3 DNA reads TGTGCCAGCAGCCCCAGGGGGTATAGCAATCAGCCCCAGCATTTT. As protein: CASSPRGYSNQPQHF.

The CDR3 reads CASSLRGTANTGELFF. The CDR3 coding sequence is TGTGCCAGCAGCTTAAGAGGGACAGCGAACACCGGGGAGCTGTTTTTT. This chain joins TRBV7-2 and TRBJ2-2; 7 bases line up with TRBD1. Germline loops: CDR1 SGHTA, CDR2 FQGNSA. The CDR3 spans 16 residues. With 2 bases clipped from V and 0 bases from J, the junction kept 3 bases outside the gene matches.

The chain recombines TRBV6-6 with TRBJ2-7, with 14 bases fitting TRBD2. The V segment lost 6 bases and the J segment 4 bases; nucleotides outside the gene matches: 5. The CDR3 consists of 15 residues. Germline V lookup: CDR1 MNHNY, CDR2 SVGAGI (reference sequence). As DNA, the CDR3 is TGTGCCAGCAGAACCGGGACTAGCGGGAGTTACGAGCAGTACTTC. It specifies CASRTGTSGSYEQYF.

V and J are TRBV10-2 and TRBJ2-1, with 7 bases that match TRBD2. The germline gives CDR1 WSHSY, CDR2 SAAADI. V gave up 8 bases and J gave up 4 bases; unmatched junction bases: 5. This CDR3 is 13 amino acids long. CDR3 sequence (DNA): TGCGCCAGCTCCGGGACTACTTACAATGAGCAGTTCTTC. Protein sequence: CASSGTTYNEQFF.

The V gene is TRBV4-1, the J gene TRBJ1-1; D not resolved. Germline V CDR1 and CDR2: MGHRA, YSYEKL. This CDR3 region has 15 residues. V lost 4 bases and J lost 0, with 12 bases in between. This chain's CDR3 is CASSRGMGLNTEAFF. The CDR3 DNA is TGCGCCAGCAGCCGCGGGATGGGGTTGAACACTGAAGCTTTCTTT.